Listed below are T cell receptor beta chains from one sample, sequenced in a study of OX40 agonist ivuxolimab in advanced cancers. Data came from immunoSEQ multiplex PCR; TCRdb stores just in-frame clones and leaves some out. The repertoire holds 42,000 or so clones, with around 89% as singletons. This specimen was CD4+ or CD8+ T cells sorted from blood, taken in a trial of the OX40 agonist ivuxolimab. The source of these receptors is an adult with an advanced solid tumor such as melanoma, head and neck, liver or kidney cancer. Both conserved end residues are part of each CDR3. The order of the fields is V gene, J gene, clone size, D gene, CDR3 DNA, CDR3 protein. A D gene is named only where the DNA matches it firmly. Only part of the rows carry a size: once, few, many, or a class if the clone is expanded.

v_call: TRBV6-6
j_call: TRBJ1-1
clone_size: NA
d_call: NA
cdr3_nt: TGTGCCAGCAGTTACGCCAGGGGTGACACTGAAGCTTTCTTT
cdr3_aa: CASSYARGDTEAFF

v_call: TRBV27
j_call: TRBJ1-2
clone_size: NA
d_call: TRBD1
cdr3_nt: TGTGCCAGCAGTTTTGGGACAGGGAGTGACTATGGCTACACCTTC
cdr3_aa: CASSFGTGSDYGYTF

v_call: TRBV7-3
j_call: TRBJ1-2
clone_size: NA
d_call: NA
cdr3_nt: TGTGCCAGCAGCCCCCACCGAGACAGTTATGGCTACACCTTC
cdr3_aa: CASSPHRDSYGYTF

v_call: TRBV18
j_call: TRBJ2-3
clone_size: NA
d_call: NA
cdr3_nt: TGTGCCAGCTCACCATCCACCTCTTCACCAGATACGCAGTATTTT
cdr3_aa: CASSPSTSSPDTQYF

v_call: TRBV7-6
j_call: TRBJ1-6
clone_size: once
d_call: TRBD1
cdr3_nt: TGTGCCAGCAGCGTCCATTCTTCTGGGGGCAGGGGGCTTAATTCACCCCTCCACTTT
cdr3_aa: CASSVHSSGGRGLNSPLHF

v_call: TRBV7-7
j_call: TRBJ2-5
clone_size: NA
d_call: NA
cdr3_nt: TGTGCTAGCAGCCCCCTAGTGTTAGGAGAGACCCAGTACTTC
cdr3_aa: CASSPLVLGETQYF

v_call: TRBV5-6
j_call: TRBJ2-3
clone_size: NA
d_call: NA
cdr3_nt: TGTGCCAGCAAGACTTGGACTGGACGGAGCACAGATACGCAGTATTTT
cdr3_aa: CASKTWTGRSTDTQYF

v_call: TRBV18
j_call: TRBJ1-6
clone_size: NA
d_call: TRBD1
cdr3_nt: TGTGCCAGCTCGCAAGGACAGGGGACGAGTTCACCCCTCCACTTT
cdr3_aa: CASSQGQGTSSPLHF

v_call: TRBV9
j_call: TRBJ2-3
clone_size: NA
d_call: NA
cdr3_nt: TGTGCCAGCTCCACTGGGGACAACACAGATACGCAGTATTTT
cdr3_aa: CASSTGDNTDTQYF

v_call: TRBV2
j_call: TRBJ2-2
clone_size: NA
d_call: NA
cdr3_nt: TGTGCCAGCAGCCCGACGAGAAACACCGGGGAGCTGTTTTTT
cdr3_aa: CASSPTRNTGELFF

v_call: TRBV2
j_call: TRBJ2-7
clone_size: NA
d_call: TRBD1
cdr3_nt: TGTGCCAGCAGGGACAGGGGGTTCGAGCAGTACTTC
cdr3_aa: CASRDRGFEQYF

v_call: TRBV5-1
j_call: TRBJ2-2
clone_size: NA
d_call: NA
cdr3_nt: TGCGCCAGCAGTTTTCTCGAAAGGAACACCGGGGAGCTGTTTTTT
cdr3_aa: CASSFLERNTGELFF

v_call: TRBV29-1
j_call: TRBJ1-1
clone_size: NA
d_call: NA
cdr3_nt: TGCAGCGTTGATGAGCCCGGGGGGGGCGCGTATTTCACTGAAGCTTTCTTT
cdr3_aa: CSVDEPGGGAYFTEAFF

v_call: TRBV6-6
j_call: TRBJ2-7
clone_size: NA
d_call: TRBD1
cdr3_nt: TGTGCCAGCAGTTACACGGACAGGGGCAACTACGAGCAGTACTTC
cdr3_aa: CASSYTDRGNYEQYF

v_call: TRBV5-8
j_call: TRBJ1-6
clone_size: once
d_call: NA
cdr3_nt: TGTGCCAGCAGCTTCCGGGTCTTTAATTCACCCCTCCACTTT
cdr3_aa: CASSFRVFNSPLHF

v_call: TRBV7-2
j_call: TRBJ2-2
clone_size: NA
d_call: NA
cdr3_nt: TGTGCCAGCAGCCAAGGGACGATAGGCACCGGGGAGCTGTTTTTT
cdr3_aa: CASSQGTIGTGELFF

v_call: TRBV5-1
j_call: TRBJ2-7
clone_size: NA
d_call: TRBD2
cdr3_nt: TGCGCCAGCAGCTTGGCGGTAGCGGGGGGGCTAAAGTCCTACGAGCAGTACTTC
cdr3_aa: CASSLAVAGGLKSYEQYF

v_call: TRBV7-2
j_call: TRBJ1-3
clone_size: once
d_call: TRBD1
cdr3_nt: TGTGCCAGCAGCTCCGGACAGGGTCGTGGAAACACCATATATTTT
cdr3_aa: CASSSGQGRGNTIYF

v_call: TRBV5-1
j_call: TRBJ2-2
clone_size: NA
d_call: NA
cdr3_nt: TGCGCCAGCAGCCTCCCCGACAGTACCGGGGAGCTGTTTTTT
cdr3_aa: CASSLPDSTGELFF

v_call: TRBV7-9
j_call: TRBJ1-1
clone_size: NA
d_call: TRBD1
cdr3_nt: TGTGCCAGCGGCAGGGGGCTGAACACTGAAGCTTTCTTT
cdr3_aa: CASGRGLNTEAFF

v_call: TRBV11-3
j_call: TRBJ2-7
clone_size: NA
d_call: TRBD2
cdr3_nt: TGTGCCAGCAGCCCGAGCGGGGACTACTCCTACGAGCAGTACTTC
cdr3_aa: CASSPSGDYSYEQYF

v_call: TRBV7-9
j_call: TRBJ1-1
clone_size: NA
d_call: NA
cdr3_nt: TGTGCCAGCAGCTCCGAACGAGGGGGGAACACTGAAGCTTTCTTT
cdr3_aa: CASSSERGGNTEAFF

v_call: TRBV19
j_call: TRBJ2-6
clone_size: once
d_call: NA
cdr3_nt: TGTGCCAGTCATGACAGCTCTGGGGCCAACGTCCTGACTTTC
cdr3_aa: CASHDSSGANVLTF

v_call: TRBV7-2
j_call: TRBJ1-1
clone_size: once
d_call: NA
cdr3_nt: TGTGCCAGCAGCTTCAGCGACTTGAACACTGAAGCTTTCTTT
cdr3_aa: CASSFSDLNTEAFF

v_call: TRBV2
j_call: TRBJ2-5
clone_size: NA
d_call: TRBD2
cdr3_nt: TGTGCCAGCAGTGTACTAGCGGGGGACCAAGAGACCCAGTACTTC
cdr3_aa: CASSVLAGDQETQYF

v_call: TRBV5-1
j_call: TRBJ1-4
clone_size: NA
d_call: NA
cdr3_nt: TGCGCCAGCAGCGGGCAGGGGATAAATGAAAAACTGTTTTTT
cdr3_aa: CASSGQGINEKLFF

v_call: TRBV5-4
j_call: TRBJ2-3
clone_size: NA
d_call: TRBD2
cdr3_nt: TGTGCCAGCAGCTTGGGCGGGGGGATCACAGATACGCAGTATTTT
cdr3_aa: CASSLGGGITDTQYF